These 10 T cell receptor beta chains originate from one sample sequenced in a study of spatial heterogeneity in lung cancer. Study results and caveats: Mutation tallies in tumors tracked expanded intratumoral alpha and beta TCR counts.

Antigen specificity for these receptors is unknown. In TCRdb, the 5' RACE reads were re-called with MiXCR into one record per CDR3 protein. The sample holds roughly 3,500 distinct CDR3 sequences, approximately 35% seen once. Time point denoted: sample taken at primary tumor resection. The sample consisted of lung tumor tissue, taken at surgery. Receptor source: a female donor with early-stage non-small cell lung cancer.

The V and J genes are TRBV11-3 and TRBJ2-2; tentatively, D is TRBD2 (6 bases). The ends were cut back, 5 bases at V and 0 bases at J, with 13 bases in the middle. CDR3 length: 16 amino acids. The germline CDR1 and CDR2 sequences are SGHNT and YENEEA. In nucleotides, the CDR3 is TGTGCCAGCAGCGCCTCTAGCGCCGCGAACACCGGGGAGCTGTTTTTT. It encodes CASSASSAANTGELFF.

This clonotype is categorized as medium-sized (0.01 to 0.1%). The chain recombines TRBV7-2 with TRBJ2-5; tentative D call: TRBD2 (5 bases). The V gene lost 5 bases and the J gene lost 5 bases, with 12 bases spanning the gap. The length of the CDR3 is 13 residues. Germline CDR1 is SGHTA and CDR2 is FQGNSA. The CDR3 DNA reads TGTGCCAGCAGCCCACCCGGGGTTGAGACCCAGTACTTC. Translating gives CASSPPGVETQYF.

This clonotype has only a few counts. The CDR3 reads CASSHQGGGLYEQYF. The CDR3, as DNA: TGTGCCAGCAGTCACCAGGGTGGGGGCCTTTACGAGCAGTACTTC. The rearrangement uses TRBV6-5 and TRBJ2-7; D is perhaps TRBD1 (6 bases). The CDR3 loop spans 15 amino acids. The V and J ends lost 5 bases and 4 bases respectively, with 18 bases between them. The germline V gene encodes CDR1 MNHEY and CDR2 SVGAGI.

This chain links TRBV3-1 with TRBJ2-4, with 13 bases lining up with TRBD2. Germline CDR1 reads LGHDT; CDR2 reads YNNKEL (reference sequence). The CDR3 covers 15 residues. J was trimmed by 6 bases and V by 4 bases; bases with no gene match: 3. CDR3 region: CASSPGLAGLNIQYF. CDR3 nucleotide sequence: TGTGCCAGCAGCCCGGGACTAGCGGGGCTAAACATTCAGTACTTC.

This sequence joins TRBV12-3 or TRBV12-4 and TRBJ1-5; the D gene is possibly TRBD1 (6 bases). Trimming took 3 bases from V and 1 from J, leaving 10 bases between them. The CDR3 spans 15 residues. CDR3 bases: TGTGCCAGCAGTTTCGTCACAGGGAGCAATCAGCCCCAGCATTTT. Amino acids: CASSFVTGSNQPQHF.

This clonotype counts as medium-sized. This sequence joins TRBV7-3 and TRBJ2-1; D is unclear. V gave up 0 bases and J gave up 8 bases, with 8 bases separating them. The CDR3 spans 13 residues. Germline V gene data show CDR1 as SGHTA and CDR2 as FQGTGA. CDR3 sequence reads: CASSLTTDDEQFF. DNA of the CDR3: TGTGCCAGCAGCTTAACGACGGATGATGAGCAGTTCTTC.

This clonotype ranks as medium-sized. This chain uses TRBV9 with TRBJ2-7; 15 positions match TRBD2. Losses at the gene ends were 3 bases for V and 4 bases for J; bases not matched to a gene: 5. Germline assignment: CDR1 SGDLS and CDR2 YYNGEE. The CDR3 sequence is 16 residues long. This CDR3 reads CASSAGLAGGLYEQYF. CDR3 nucleotide sequence: TGTGCCAGCAGCGCGGGACTAGCGGGAGGTCTTTACGAGCAGTACTTC. Variable domain in full (rest from reference TRBV9 and TRBJ2-7): DSGVTQTPKHLITATGQRVTLRCSPRSGDLSVYWYQQSLDQGLQFLIQYYNGEERAKGNILERFSAQQFPDLHSELNLSSLELGDSALYFCASSAGLAGGLYEQYFGPGTRLTVT.

This clonotype came up a few times. This chain uses TRBV14 with TRBJ2-3; D gene unclear. CDR3 length: 14 amino acids. Germline loops: CDR1 SGHDN, CDR2 FVKESK. Trimming pared 4 bases from V and 4 bases from J, leaving 12 bases between. The CDR3 is CASSRNLPPDTQYF. The CDR3 nucleotides are TGTGCCAGCAGCCGAAACCTACCCCCAGATACGCAGTATTTT.

The genes are TRBV5-1 and TRBJ2-3; a possible D gene is TRBD1 (5 bases). Per the germline V gene, CDR1 is SGHRS and CDR2 is YFSETQ. This CDR3 comprises 15 residues. V lost 7 bases and J lost 2, with 17 bases in between. The CDR3 sequence is CASYARGAFTDTQYF. The CDR3 coding sequence is TGCGCCAGCTACGCTCGTGGGGCTTTCACAGATACGCAGTATTTT.

This clonotype occurred a few times. The chain has TRBV6-6 and TRBJ2-7, with 9 positions matching TRBD1. Looked up from germline, CDR1 is MNHNY and CDR2 is SVGAGI (reference sequence). CDR3 length equals 14 residues. Unmatched junction bases numbered 7, after V lost 7 bases and J lost 3 bases. In DNA, the CDR3 is TGTGCCAGCACCTCGGGACAGGGCTACTACGAGCAGTACTTC. Its protein product is CASTSGQGYYEQYF.